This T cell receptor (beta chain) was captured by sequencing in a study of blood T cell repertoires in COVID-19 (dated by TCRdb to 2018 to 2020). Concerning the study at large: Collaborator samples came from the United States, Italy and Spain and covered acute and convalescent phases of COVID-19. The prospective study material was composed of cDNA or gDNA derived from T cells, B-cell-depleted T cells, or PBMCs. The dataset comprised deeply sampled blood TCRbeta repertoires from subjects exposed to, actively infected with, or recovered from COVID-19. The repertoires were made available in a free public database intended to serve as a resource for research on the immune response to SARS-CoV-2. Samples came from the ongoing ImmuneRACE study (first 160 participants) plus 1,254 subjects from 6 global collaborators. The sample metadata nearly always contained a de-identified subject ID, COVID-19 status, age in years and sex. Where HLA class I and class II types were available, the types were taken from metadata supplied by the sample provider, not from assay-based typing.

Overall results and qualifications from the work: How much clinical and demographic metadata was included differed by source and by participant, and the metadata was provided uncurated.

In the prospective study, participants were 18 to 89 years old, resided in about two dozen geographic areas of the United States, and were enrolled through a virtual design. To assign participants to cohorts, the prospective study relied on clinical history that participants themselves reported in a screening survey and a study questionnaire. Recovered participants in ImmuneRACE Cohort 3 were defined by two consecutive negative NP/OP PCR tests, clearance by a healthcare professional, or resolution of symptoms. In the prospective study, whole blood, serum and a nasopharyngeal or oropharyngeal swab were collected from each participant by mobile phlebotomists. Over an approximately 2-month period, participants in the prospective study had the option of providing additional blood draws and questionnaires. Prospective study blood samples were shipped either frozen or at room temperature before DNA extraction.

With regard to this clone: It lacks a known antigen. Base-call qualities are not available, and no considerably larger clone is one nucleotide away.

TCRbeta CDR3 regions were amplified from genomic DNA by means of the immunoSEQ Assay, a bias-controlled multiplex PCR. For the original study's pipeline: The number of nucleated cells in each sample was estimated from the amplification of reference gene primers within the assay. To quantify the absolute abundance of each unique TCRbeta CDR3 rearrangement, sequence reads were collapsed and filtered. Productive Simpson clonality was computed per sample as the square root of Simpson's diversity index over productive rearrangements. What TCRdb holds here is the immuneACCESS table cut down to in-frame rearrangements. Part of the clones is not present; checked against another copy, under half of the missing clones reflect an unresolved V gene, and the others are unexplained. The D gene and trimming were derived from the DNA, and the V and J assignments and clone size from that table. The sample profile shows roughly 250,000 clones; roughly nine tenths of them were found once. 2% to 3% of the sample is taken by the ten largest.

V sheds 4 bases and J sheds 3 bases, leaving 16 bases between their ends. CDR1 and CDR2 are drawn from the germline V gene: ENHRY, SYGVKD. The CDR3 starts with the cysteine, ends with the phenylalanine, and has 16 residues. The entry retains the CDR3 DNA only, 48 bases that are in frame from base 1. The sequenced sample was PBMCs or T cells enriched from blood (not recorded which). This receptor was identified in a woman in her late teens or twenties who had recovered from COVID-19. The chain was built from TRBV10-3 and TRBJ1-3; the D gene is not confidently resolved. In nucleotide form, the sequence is TGTGCCATCAGTGGCCCAGGTGCCCGCGTTGGAAACACCATATATTTT. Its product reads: CAISGPGARVGNTIYF.